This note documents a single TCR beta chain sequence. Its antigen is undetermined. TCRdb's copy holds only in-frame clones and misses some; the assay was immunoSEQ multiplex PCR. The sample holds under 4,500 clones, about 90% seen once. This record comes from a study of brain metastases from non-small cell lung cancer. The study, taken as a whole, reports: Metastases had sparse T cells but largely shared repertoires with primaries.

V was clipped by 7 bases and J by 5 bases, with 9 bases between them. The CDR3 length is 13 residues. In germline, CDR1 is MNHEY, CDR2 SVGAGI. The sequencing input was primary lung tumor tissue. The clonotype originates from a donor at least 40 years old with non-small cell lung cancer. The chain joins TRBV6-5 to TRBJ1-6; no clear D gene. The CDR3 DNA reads TGTGCCAGCAAGGGAGTGAATAATTCACCCCTCCACTTT. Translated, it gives CASKGVNNSPLHF.